The rows below give T cell receptor beta chains drawn from one sample of a study of T-cell memory formation after mild COVID-19. TCRdb fed the 5' RACE reads into MiXCR, producing one record per CDR3 protein. The sample gives around 370,000 distinct CDR3 sequences, over 20% of which show up once; around 12% is in the top ten. Sequencing was performed on PBMCs or a T cell subset sorted from them (not recorded which). Receptors originate from an adult woman who had mild COVID-19 (a few samples of this study predate the infection). Cell type and time point are not known. The CDR3 runs from the conserved cysteine through the conserved F or W. The D gene is left open where the match is weak. Only some rows state a clone size, as once, few, many or a class for expanded clones.

d_gene: TRBD1
j_gene: TRBJ2-7
abundance: once
v_gene: TRBV7-8
CDR3aa: CASSTQGRLLYEQYF
CDR3nt: TGTGCCAGCAGCACACAGGGGCGACTTCTCTACGAGCAGTACTTC

d_gene: NA
j_gene: TRBJ2-7
abundance: NA
v_gene: TRBV12-3/TRBV12-4
CDR3aa: CASSLGGTSRQRYEQYF
CDR3nt: TGTGCCAGCAGTTTAGGGGGTACCTCTCGACAGAGATACGAGCAGTACTTC

d_gene: TRBD1
j_gene: TRBJ1-1
abundance: NA
v_gene: TRBV9
CDR3aa: CASSAGTGLNTEAFF
CDR3nt: TGTGCCAGCAGCGCGGGGACAGGGTTGAACACTGAAGCTTTCTTT

d_gene: NA
j_gene: TRBJ1-1
abundance: NA
v_gene: TRBV6-4
CDR3aa: CASSGNLGTEAFF
CDR3nt: TGTGCCAGCAGTGGCAACTTGGGGACTGAAGCTTTCTTT

d_gene: TRBD2
j_gene: TRBJ2-1
abundance: NA
v_gene: TRBV4-1
CDR3aa: CASSPLGLASNEQFF
CDR3nt: TGCGCCAGCAGCCCATTGGGACTAGCGTCCAATGAGCAGTTCTTC

d_gene: TRBD1
j_gene: TRBJ2-1
abundance: NA
v_gene: TRBV19
CDR3aa: CASSTTGGAGNEQFF
CDR3nt: TGTGCCAGTAGTACGACAGGGGGCGCGGGCAATGAGCAGTTCTTC

d_gene: NA
j_gene: TRBJ1-2
abundance: NA
v_gene: TRBV12-3/TRBV12-4
CDR3aa: CASSFSSGKIDGYTF
CDR3nt: TGTGCCAGCAGTTTTTCCTCCGGGAAGATAGACGGCTACACCTTC

d_gene: TRBD2
j_gene: TRBJ2-3
abundance: NA
v_gene: TRBV15
CDR3aa: CATSRGAGVQTDTQYF
CDR3nt: TGTGCCACCAGCAGAGGAGCGGGAGTGCAGACAGATACGCAGTATTTT

d_gene: TRBD1
j_gene: TRBJ2-2
abundance: NA
v_gene: TRBV6-6
CDR3aa: CASRHPRATGGNTGELFF
CDR3nt: TGTGCCAGCAGACATCCCAGAGCAACAGGGGGCAACACCGGGGAGCTGTTTTTT

d_gene: NA
j_gene: TRBJ1-5
abundance: few
v_gene: TRBV23-1
CDR3aa: CASSQFGQPQHF
CDR3nt: TGCGCCAGCAGTCAGTTTGGTCAGCCCCAGCATTTT

d_gene: NA
j_gene: TRBJ2-3
abundance: few
v_gene: TRBV15
CDR3aa: CAAGGVADTQYF
CDR3nt: TGTGCCGCAGGAGGGGTAGCAGATACGCAGTATTTT

d_gene: NA
j_gene: TRBJ2-7
abundance: NA
v_gene: TRBV7-9
CDR3aa: CASSVGSGASEQYF
CDR3nt: TGTGCCAGCAGCGTAGGAAGTGGAGCAAGCGAGCAGTACTTC

d_gene: TRBD1
j_gene: TRBJ2-5
abundance: once
v_gene: TRBV11-2
CDR3aa: CASSTDRGRETQYF
CDR3nt: TGTGCCAGCAGCACTGACAGGGGCAGAGAGACCCAGTACTTC

d_gene: NA
j_gene: TRBJ2-7
abundance: few
v_gene: TRBV7-9
CDR3aa: CASSPTAGSRAGSYEQYF
CDR3nt: TGTGCCAGCAGCCCCACGGCGGGGTCCCGTGCTGGGTCGTACGAGCAGTACTTC

d_gene: NA
j_gene: TRBJ1-1
abundance: NA
v_gene: TRBV13
CDR3aa: CASSNRPRGTEAFF
CDR3nt: TGTGCCAGCAGTAACAGGCCACGGGGGACTGAAGCTTTCTTT

d_gene: NA
j_gene: TRBJ1-5
abundance: few
v_gene: TRBV6-2/TRBV6-3
CDR3aa: CASSYSAGAGNQPQHF
CDR3nt: TGTGCCAGCAGTTACTCAGCCGGGGCGGGCAATCAGCCCCAGCATTTT

d_gene: TRBD1
j_gene: TRBJ2-1
abundance: NA
v_gene: TRBV5-1
CDR3aa: CASSLTTGVRYNEQFF
CDR3nt: TGCGCCAGCAGCCTTACGACAGGGGTACGCTACAATGAGCAGTTCTTC

d_gene: NA
j_gene: TRBJ1-5
abundance: NA
v_gene: TRBV28
CDR3aa: CASSPPRVRQPQHF
CDR3nt: TGTGCCAGCAGTCCACCGCGGGTACGACAGCCCCAGCATTTT

d_gene: TRBD2
j_gene: TRBJ2-3
abundance: few
v_gene: TRBV6-2/TRBV6-3
CDR3aa: CASSFGTSGRITDTQYF
CDR3nt: TGTGCCAGCAGTTTTGGGACTAGCGGTAGGATAACAGATACGCAGTATTTT

d_gene: NA
j_gene: TRBJ2-5
abundance: few
v_gene: TRBV5-1
CDR3aa: CASSSFPRGMPQYF
CDR3nt: TGCGCCAGCAGCAGTTTCCCAAGAGGAATGCCCCAGTACTTC

d_gene: TRBD1
j_gene: TRBJ1-2
abundance: NA
v_gene: TRBV24-1
CDR3aa: CATSETTGGEDGYTF
CDR3nt: TGTGCCACCAGTGAAACGACAGGGGGAGAGGATGGCTACACCTTC

d_gene: NA
j_gene: TRBJ1-5
abundance: NA
v_gene: TRBV4-1
CDR3aa: CASSQVPGIGNQPQHF
CDR3nt: TGCGCCAGCAGCCAAGTTCCGGGTATAGGCAATCAGCCCCAGCATTTT

d_gene: NA
j_gene: TRBJ2-2
abundance: few
v_gene: TRBV7-9
CDR3aa: CASSFRRAGAGELFF
CDR3nt: TGTGCCAGCAGCTTCCGACGGGCCGGTGCCGGGGAGCTGTTTTTT

d_gene: TRBD2
j_gene: TRBJ2-3
abundance: NA
v_gene: TRBV7-8
CDR3aa: CASSLARTSGRASTDTQYF
CDR3nt: TGTGCCAGCAGCTTAGCCCGGACTAGCGGGAGGGCTAGCACAGATACGCAGTATTTT